This T cell receptor (beta chain) was observed in a study of CD8 T cell repertoires and HIV-1 epitope variants. Trimming took 2 bases from V and 3 from J, leaving 23 bases between them. The CDR3 is 18 amino acids. The germline V gene encodes CDR1 MNHNS and CDR2 SASEGT. Sequenced by immunoSEQ multiplex PCR; TCRdb stores in-frame clones only, minus some. The sample contains 5,000 to 6,000 clones, around 67% of which appear only once. Comments on this clone: Antigen: not known.

The chain recombines TRBV6-1 with TRBJ2-7; weak D call: TRBD2 (6 bases). The sequenced material came from cultured CD8+ T cells derived from PBMCs. The receptor was derived from a male donor with HIV. CDR3 loop: CASSESTSSWDPHYEQYF. The CDR3 nucleotides are TGTGCCAGCAGTGAAAGCACTAGCTCTTGGGACCCCCACTACGAGCAGTACTTC.